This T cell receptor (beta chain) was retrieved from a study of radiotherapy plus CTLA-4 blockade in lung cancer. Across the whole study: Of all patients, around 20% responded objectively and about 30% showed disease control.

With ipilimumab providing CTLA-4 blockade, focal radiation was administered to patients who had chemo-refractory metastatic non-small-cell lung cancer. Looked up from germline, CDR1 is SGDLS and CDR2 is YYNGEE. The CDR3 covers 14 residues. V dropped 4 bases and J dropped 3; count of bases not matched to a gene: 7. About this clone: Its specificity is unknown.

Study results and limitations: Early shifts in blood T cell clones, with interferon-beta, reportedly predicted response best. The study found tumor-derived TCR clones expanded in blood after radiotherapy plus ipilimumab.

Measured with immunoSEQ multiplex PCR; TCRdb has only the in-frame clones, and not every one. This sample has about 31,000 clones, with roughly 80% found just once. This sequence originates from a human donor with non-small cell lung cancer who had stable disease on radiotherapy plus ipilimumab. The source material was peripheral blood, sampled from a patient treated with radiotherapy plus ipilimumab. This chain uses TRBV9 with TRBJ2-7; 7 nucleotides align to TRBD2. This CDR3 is CASSPRGEDYEQYF. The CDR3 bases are TGTGCCAGCAGCCCCCGGGGGGAGGACTACGAGCAGTACTTC. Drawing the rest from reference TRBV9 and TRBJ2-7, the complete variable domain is DSGVTQTPKHLITATGQRVTLRCSPRSGDLSVYWYQQSLDQGLQFLIQYYNGEERAKGNILERFSAQQFPDLHSELNLSSLELGDSALYFCASSPRGEDYEQYFGPGTRLTVT.